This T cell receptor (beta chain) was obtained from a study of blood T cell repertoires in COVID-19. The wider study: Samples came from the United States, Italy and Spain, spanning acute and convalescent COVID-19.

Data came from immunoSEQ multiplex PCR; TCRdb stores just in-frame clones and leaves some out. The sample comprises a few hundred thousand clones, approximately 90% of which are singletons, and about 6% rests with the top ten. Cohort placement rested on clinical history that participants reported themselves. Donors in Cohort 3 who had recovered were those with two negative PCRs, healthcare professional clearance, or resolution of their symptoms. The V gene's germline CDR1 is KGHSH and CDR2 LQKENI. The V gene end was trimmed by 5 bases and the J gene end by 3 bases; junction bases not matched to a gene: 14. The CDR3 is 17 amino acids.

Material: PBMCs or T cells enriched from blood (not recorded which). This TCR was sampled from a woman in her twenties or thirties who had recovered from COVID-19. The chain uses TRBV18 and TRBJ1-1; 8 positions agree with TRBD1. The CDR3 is CASSASGGGTWYTEAFF. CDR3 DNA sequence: TGTGCCAGCTCAGCATCAGGGGGCGGAACGTGGTACACTGAAGCTTTCTTT.